The table lists the clone carrying this T cell receptor (beta chain) with a count of one. The target antigen is unknown. The PCR was carried out with 60 Vbeta primers and 13 Jbeta primers. This table comes from immunoSEQ multiplex PCR, and its TCRdb copy is limited to in-frame clones, with some not included. Counted here are about 110,000 clones, less than 85% occurring once; the ten biggest clones make up 13%. This record belongs to a study of cytomegalovirus exposure and HLA in healthy donors. The wider study: The study's early data release held 75 million to 95 million unique TCRs from HLA-typed donors.

V dropped 5 bases and J dropped 7 bases, with 12 bases sitting between them. Germline lookup yields CDR1 SEHNR and CDR2 FQNEAQ (reference sequence). The CDR3 is 12 residues long. Study conclusions and caveats: TCR beta V segments were, for the most part, productive about 87% or about 30% of the time in an earlier analysis. The study labeled more than 150 TCR beta chains cytomegalovirus-associated.

The sequenced sample was PBMCs. This rearrangement joins TRBV7-9 to TRBJ2-7; D is possibly TRBD2 (6 bases). The TCR sequence derives from a man younger than 40 in good health and CMV-seropositive. CDR3: CASSSGGWEQYF. Here the CDR3 DNA reads TGTGCCAGCAGCAGTGGGGGGTGGGAGCAGTACTTC. Filled out from reference TRBV7-9 and TRBJ2-7, the complete variable domain reads DTGVSQNPRHKITKRGQNVTFRCDPISEHNRLYWYRQTLGQGPEFLTYFQNEAQLEKSRLLSDRFSAERPKGSFSTLEIQRTEQGDSAMYLCASSSGGWEQYFGPGTRLTVT.